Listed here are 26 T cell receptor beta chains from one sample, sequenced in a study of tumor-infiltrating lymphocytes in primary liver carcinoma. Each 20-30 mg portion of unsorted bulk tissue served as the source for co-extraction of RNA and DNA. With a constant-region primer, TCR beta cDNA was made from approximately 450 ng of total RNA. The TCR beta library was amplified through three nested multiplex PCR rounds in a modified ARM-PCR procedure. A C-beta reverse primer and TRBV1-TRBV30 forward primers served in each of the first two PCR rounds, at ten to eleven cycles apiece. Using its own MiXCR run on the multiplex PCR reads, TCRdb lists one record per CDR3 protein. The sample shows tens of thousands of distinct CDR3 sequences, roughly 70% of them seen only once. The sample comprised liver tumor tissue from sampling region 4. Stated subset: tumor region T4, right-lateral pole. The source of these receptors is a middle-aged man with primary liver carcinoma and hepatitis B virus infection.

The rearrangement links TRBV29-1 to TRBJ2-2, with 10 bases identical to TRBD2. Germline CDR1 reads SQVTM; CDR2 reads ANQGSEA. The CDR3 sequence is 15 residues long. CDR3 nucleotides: TGCGGCGCTGGGACTAGCGCGGCGAACACCGGGGAGCTGTTTTTT. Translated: CGAGTSAANTGELFF.

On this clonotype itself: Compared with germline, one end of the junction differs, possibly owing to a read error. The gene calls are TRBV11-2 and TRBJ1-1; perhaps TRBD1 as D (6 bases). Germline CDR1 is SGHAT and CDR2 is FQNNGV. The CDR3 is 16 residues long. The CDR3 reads CASNRDRAGVFTEPFF. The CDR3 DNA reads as TGTGCCAGCAACCGAGATAGGGCAGGGGTCTTCACTGAACCTTTCTTT.

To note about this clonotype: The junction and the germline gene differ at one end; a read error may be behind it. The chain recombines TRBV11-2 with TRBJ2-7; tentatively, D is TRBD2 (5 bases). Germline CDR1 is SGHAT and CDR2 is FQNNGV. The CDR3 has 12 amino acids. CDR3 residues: CTSSPGDYEQYF. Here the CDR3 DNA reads TGTACCAGCAGTCCCGGGGACTACGAGCAGTACTTC. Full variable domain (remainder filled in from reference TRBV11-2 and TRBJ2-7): EAGVAQSPRYKIIEKRQSVAFWCNPISGHATLYWYQQILGQGPKLLIQFQNNGVVDDSQLPKDRFSAERLKGVDSTLKIQPAKLEDSAVYLCTSSPGDYEQYFGPGTRLTVT.

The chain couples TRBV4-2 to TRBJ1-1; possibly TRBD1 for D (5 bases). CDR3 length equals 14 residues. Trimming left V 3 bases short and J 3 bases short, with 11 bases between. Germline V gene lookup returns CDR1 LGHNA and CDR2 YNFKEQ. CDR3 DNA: TGTGCCAGCAGCCAGGATCGGGGGGACACTGAAGCTTTCTTT. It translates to CASSQDRGDTEAFF.

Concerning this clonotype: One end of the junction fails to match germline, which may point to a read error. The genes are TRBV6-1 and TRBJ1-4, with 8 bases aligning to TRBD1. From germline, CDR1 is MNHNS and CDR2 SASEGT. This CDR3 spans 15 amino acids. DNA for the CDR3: TGTGCCAGCATTGTACAGGGGGTAACTAATGAAAAAGTGTTTTTT. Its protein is CASIVQGVTNEKVFF.

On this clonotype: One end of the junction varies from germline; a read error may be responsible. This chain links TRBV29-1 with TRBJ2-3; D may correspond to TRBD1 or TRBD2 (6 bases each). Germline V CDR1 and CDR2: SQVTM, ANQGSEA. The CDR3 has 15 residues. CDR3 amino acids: CSVGRDTTSTDTRYF. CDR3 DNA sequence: TGCAGCGTAGGACGGGACACTACTAGCACAGATACGCGGTATTTT.

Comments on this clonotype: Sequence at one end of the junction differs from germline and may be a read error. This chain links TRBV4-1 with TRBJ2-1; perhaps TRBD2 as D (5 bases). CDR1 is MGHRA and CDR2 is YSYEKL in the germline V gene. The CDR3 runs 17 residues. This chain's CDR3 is CASGQGLAESSYNEYFF. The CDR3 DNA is TGCGCCAGCGGCCAAGGGCTAGCTGAAAGCTCCTACAATGAGTATTTCTTC.

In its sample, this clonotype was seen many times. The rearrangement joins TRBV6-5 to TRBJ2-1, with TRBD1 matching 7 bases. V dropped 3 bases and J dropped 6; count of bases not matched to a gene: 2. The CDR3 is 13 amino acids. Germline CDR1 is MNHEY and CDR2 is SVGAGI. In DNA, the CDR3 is TGTGCCAGCAGTTATAGGGGGCCCAATGAGCAGTTCTTC. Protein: CASSYRGPNEQFF.

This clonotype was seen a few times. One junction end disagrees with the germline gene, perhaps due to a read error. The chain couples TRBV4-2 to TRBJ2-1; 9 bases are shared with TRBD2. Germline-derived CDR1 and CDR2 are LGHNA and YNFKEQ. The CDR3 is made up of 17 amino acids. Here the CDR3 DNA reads TGTGCCAGCAGCCCTAGAGGTTCACTAGCGGGTAACAATGAACAGTTCTTC. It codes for CASSPRGSLAGNNEQFF.

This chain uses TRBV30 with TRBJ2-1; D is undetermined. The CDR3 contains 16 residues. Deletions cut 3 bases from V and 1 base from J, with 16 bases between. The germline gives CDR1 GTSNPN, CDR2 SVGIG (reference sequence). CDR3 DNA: TGTGCCTGGAGCCGGCCGTGGTCTGAGTCCTACAATGAGCAGTTCTTC. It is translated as CAWSRPWSESYNEQFF.

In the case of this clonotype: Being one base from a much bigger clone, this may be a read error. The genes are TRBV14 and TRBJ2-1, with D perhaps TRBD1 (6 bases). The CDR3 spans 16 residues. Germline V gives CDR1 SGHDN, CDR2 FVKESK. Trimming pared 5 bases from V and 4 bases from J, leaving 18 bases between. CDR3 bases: TGTGCCAGCAGCTCTAGGACAGTGTTGGGGTACAATGAGCAGTTCTTC. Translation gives CASSSRTVLGYNEQFF.

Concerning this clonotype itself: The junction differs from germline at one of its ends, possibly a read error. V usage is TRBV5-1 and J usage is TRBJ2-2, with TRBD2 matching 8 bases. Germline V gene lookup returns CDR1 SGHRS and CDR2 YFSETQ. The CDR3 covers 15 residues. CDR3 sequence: CTSSLTAGETGEMFF. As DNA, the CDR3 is TGCACCAGCAGCTTGACAGCGGGAGAAACCGGGGAGATGTTTTTT.

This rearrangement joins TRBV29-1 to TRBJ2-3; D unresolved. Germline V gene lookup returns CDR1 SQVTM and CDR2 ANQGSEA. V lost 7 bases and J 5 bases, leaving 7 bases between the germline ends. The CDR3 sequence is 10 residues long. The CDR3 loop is CSGKEDTQYF. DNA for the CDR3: TGCAGCGGGAAGGAAGATACGCAGTATTTT.

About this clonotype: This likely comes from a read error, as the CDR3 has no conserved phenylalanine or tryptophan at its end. CDR3 in amino acids: CASSDSYSNQPQHL. CDR3 sequence (DNA): TGTGCCAGCAGTGACAGCTATAGCAATCAGCCCCAGCATTTG. The chain is built from TRBV11-3 and TRBJ1-5; D possibly corresponds to TRBD1 (5 bases). Germline CDR1 reads SGHNT; CDR2 reads YENEEA. Between the trimmed V and J ends, which lost 6 bases and 0 bases, there was a span of 9 bases. The CDR3 is 14 amino acids.

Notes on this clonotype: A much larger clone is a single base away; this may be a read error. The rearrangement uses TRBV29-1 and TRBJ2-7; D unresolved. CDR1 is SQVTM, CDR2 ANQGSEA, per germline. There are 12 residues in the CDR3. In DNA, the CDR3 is TGCGGCGTTGGTCTCTATTCCTACGAGCAGCACTTC. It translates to CGVGLYSYEQHF.

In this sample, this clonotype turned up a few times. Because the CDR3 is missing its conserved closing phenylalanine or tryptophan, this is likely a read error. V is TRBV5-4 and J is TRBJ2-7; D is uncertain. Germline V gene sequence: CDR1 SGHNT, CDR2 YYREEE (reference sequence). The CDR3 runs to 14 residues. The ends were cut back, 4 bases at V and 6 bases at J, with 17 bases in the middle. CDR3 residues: CASSHDLSSSEQYL. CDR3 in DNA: TGTGCCAGCAGCCACGACCTCTCATCCAGCGAGCAGTACTTG.

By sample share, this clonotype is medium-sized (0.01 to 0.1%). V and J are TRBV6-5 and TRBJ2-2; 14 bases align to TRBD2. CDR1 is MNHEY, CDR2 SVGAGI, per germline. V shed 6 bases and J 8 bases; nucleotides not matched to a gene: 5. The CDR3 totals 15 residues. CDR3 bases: TGTGCCAGCAGGGGGACTAGCGGGAGTCTTGGGGAGCTGTTTTTT. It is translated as CASRGTSGSLGELFF.

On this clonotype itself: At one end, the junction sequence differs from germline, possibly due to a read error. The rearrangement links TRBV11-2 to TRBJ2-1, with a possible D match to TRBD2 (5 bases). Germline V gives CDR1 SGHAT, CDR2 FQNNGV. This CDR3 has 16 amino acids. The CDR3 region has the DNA TGTGCCAGCAGCTTGGAGCTCCCAACGGGAATGAATGAGCAGTTATTC. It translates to CASSLELPTGMNEQLF.

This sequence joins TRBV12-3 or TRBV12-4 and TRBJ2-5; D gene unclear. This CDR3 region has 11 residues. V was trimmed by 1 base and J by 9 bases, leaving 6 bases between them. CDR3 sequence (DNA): TGTGCCAGCAGTTTAGAGGAGTCCCAGTACTTC. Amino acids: CASSLEESQYF.

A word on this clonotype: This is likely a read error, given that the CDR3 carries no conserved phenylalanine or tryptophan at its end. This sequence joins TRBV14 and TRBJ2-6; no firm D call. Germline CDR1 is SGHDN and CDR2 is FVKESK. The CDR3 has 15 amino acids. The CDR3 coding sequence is TGTGCCGGCAGCCAAGGCGCAGCTGGGGCCAACGTCCTGACTTTA. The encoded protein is CAGSQGAAGANVLTL.

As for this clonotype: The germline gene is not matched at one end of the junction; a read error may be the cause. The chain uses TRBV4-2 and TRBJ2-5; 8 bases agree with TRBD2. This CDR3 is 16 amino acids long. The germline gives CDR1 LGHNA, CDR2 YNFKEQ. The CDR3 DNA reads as TGTGCCAGCACCCAAGCGTCTAGCGGGTTTCAAGAGGCCCAGTACTTC. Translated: CASTQASSGFQEAQYF.

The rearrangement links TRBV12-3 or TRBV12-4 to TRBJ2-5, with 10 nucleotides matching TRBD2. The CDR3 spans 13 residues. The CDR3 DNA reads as TGTGCTAGGAGCCGACTAGCGGGAGAGACCCAGTACTTC. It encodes CARSRLAGETQYF.

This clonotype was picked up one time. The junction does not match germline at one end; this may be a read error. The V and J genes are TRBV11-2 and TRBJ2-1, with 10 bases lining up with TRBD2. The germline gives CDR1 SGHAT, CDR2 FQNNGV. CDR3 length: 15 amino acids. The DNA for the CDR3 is TGTTCCAGCAGCCCCCAGCGGGAGGGATTGGGTGTGCAGCTCTTC. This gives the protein CSSSPQREGLGVQLF.

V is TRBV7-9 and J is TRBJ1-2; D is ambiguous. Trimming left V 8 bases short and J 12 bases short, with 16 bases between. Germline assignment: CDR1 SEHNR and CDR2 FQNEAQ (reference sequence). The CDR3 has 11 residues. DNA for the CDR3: TGTGCCAGCTGCCCCGCCTGGTTTCACACCTTC. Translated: CASCPAWFHTF.

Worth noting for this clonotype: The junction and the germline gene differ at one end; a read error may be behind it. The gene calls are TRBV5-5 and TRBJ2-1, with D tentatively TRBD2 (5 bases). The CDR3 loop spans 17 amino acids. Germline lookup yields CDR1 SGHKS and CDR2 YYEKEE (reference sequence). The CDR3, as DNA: TGTGACAGCAGCTCCGACCCTAGCAGGAACTCCTACAATGAGCAGTTCTTT. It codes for CDSSSDPSRNSYNEQFF. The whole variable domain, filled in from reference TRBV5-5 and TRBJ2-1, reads DAGVTQSPTHLIKTRGQQVTLRCSPISGHKSVSWYQQVLGQGPQFIFQYYEKEERGRGNFPDRFSARQFPNYSSELNVNALLLGDSALYLCDSSSDPSRNSYNEQFFGPGTRLTVL.

CDR3 loop: CASSPSVASYEQYF. DNA of the CDR3: TGTGCCAGCAGTCCTTCCGTAGCCTCCTACGAGCAGTACTTC. V gene TRBV6-6 combines with J gene TRBJ2-7; D not resolved. Trimming shortened V by 5 bases and J by 0 bases, and 11 bases separated the two germline ends. Germline V lookup: CDR1 MNHNY, CDR2 SVGAGI (reference sequence). The CDR3 contains 14 residues.